These T cell receptor beta chains were read from a single sample in a study of blood T cell repertoires in COVID-19. Clones were read by immunoSEQ multiplex PCR, and TCRdb kept only the in-frame ones, dropping some. Counted here are around 170,000 clones, more than 85% occurring once; the ten biggest clones make up roughly 2.8%. Sequencing was performed on peripheral blood. The receptors originated from a woman aged 25 to 39 with active or convalescent COVID-19. Both conserved end residues are part of each CDR3. A D gene is named only where the DNA matches it firmly. Rows give clone size only sometimes, using once, few, many, or a class for an expanded clone.

d_call	clone_size	v_call	j_call	cdr3_aa	cdr3_nt
NA	few	TRBV6-5	TRBJ2-1	CASSYSRQNEQFF	TGTGCCAGCAGTTACTCGCGGCAGAATGAGCAGTTCTTC
NA	NA	TRBV23-1	TRBJ1-3	CASSHSTVTLGNTIYF	TGCGCCAGCAGTCATAGCACGGTAACCCTCGGAAACACCATATATTTT
NA	NA	TRBV10-1	TRBJ1-1	CASSERGYTEAFF	TGCGCCAGCAGCGAGAGGGGATACACTGAAGCTTTCTTT
TRBD1	NA	TRBV6-5	TRBJ1-2	CASNAGGFYGYTF	TGTGCCAGCAACGCAGGGGGCTTCTACGGCTACACCTTC
TRBD1	NA	TRBV9	TRBJ1-5	CASSVGVGQGGNQPQHF	TGTGCCAGCAGCGTAGGGGTCGGACAGGGAGGCAATCAGCCCCAGCATTTT
NA	NA	TRBV19	TRBJ1-6	CASRRQTDKSSPLHF	TGTGCCAGTAGGCGTCAGACAGACAAAAGTTCACCCCTCCACTTT
TRBD2	NA	TRBV6-1	TRBJ2-7	CASSEAERGRQYF	TGTGCCAGCAGTGAAGCGGAGCGGGGGAGGCAGTACTTC
TRBD1	NA	TRBV28	TRBJ1-2	CASGGQPPNYGYTF	TGTGCCAGCGGGGGACAGCCTCCCAACTATGGCTACACCTTC
NA	few	TRBV7-9	TRBJ2-7	CASSPTRSYEQYF	TGTGCCAGCAGCCCAACTAGATCCTACGAGCAGTACTTC
NA	once	TRBV7-8	TRBJ1-4	CASSSIQGNEKLFF	TGTGCCAGCAGCTCCATCCAGGGTAATGAAAAACTGTTTTTT
NA	once	TRBV11-3	TRBJ2-1	CASSLNTRSDHEQFF	TGTGCCAGCAGCTTAAATACCCGGAGCGACCATGAGCAGTTCTTC
NA	NA	TRBV6-5	TRBJ1-5	CASSSGGGNQPQHF	TGTGCCAGCAGTTCGGGAGGTGGCAATCAGCCCCAGCATTTT
NA	NA	TRBV5-8	TRBJ1-6	CASSFEGPGLRNSPLHF	TGTGCCAGCAGCTTCGAGGGACCGGGACTGAGGAATTCACCCCTCCACTTT